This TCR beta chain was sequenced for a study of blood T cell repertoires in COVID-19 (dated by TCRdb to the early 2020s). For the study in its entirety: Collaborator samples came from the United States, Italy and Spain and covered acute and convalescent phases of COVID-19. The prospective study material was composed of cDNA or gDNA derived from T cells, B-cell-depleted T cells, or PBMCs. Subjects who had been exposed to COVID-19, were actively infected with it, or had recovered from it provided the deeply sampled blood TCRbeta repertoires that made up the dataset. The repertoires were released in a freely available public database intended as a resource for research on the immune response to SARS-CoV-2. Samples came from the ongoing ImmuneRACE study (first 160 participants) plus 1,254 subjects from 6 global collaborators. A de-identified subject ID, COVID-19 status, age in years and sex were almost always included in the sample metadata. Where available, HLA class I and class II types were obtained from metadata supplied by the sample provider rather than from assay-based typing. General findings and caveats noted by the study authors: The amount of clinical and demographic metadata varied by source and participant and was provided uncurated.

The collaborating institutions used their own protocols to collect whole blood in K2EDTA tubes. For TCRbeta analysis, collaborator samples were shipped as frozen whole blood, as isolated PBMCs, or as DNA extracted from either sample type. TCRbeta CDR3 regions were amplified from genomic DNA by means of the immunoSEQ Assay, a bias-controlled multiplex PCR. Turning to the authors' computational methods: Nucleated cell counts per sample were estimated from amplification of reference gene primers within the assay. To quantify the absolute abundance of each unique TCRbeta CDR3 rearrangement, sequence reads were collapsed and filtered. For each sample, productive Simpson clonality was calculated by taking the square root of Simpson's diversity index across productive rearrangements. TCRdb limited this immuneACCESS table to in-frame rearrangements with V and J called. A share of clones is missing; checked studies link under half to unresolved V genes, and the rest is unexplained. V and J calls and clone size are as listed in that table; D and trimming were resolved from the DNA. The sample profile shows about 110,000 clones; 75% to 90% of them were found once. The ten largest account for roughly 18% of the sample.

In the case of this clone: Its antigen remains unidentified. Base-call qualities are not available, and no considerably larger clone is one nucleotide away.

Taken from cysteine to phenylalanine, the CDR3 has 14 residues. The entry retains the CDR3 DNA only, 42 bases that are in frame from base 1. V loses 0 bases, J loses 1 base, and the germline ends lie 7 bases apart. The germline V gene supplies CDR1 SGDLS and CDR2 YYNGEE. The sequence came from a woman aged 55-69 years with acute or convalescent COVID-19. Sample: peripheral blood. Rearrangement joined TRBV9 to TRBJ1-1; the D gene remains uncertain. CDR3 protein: CASSVVSGNTEAFF. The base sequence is TGTGCCAGCAGCGTAGTCAGCGGGAACACTGAAGCTTTCTTT.